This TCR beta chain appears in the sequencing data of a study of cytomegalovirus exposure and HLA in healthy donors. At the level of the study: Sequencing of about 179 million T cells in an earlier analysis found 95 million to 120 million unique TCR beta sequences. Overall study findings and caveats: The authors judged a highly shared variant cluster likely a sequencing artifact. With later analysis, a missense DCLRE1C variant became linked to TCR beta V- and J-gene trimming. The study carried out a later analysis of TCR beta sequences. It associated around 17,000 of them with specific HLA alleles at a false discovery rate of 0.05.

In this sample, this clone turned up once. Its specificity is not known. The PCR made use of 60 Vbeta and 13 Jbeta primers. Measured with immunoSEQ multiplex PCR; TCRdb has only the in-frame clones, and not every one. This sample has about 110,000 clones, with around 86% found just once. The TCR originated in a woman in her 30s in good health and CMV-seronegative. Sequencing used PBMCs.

This CDR3 reads CASRAAGKAYEQYF. CDR3 sequence (DNA): TGTGCCAGTAGGGCAGCGGGTAAAGCCTACGAGCAGTACTTC. The rearrangement uses TRBV19 and TRBJ2-7, with a tentative D call TRBD2 (6 bases). The CDR3 is made up of 14 amino acids. Germline values: CDR1 LNHDA, CDR2 SQIVND (reference sequence). V lost 6 bases and J lost 2, with 14 bases in between.